The 28 T cell receptor beta chains given below trace back to one sample, sequenced in a study of blood T cell repertoires in COVID-19. Sequencing used immunoSEQ multiplex PCR; TCRdb keeps in-frame clones, though not all of them. This sample has some 150,000 clones, with about four fifths found just once. The sequencing sample was made of peripheral blood. The receptor source for this set is a woman older than 75 with acute or convalescent COVID-19.

The chain employs TRBV18 and TRBJ1-2, with 7 nucleotides matching TRBD1. CDR3 length: 16 residues. V lost 3 bases to trimming and J lost 3 bases; unmatched junction nucleotides: 10. Germline V gives CDR1 KGHSH, CDR2 LQKENI. The CDR3 loop reads CASSPQRIGGDYGYTF. CDR3 nucleotide sequence: TGTGCCAGCTCACCGCAGCGGATAGGGGGCGACTATGGCTACACCTTC.

The rearrangement joins TRBV5-6 to TRBJ2-1; the match to TRBD2 covers 12 bases. Germline V gives CDR1 SGHDT, CDR2 YYEEEE. The CDR3 sequence is 15 residues long. The ends lost 2 bases at V and 7 bases at J; junction bases unmatched: 4. The CDR3 protein is CASSFGLAGQNEQFF. For the CDR3, the DNA is TGTGCCAGCAGCTTCGGACTAGCGGGACAGAATGAGCAGTTCTTC.

The chain joins TRBV28 to TRBJ1-4, with D unresolved. Germline CDR1 reads MDHEN; CDR2 reads SYDVKM. CDR3 length equals 15 residues. Trimming cost V 3 bases and J 0 bases, with 8 bases left between them. CDR3: CASSFTGATNEKLFF. The DNA for the CDR3 is TGTGCCAGCAGTTTTACGGGTGCAACTAATGAAAAACTGTTTTTT.

V and J are TRBV5-5 and TRBJ2-5; D may be TRBD2 (6 bases). Germline CDR1 and CDR2: SGHKS and YYEKEE (reference sequence). The CDR3 length is 16 residues. Trimming pared 0 bases from V and 1 base from J, leaving 13 bases between. This chain's CDR3 is CASSLVPVAVQETQYF. The CDR3 nucleotides read TGTGCCAGCAGCTTGGTTCCCGTAGCGGTCCAAGAGACCCAGTACTTC.

The chain is built from TRBV28 and TRBJ1-2; TRBD1 matches 9 bases. The CDR3 runs to 13 residues. V lost 8 bases, J lost 7 bases, and 8 bases stayed unmatched. Germline CDR1 reads MDHEN; CDR2 reads SYDVKM. CDR3 in DNA: TGTGCCAGCGTAACGGGACAGGGATTTGGCTACACCTTC. Translated: CASVTGQGFGYTF.

This chain joins TRBV21-1 and TRBJ1-5; the tabulated D call, TRBD1, remains unverified against the DNA. TRBV21-1 is reported as a pseudogene. The CDR3 covers 22 residues. As DNA, the CDR3 is TGTGCCAGCAGCAAAGCGCGGGGGTATGGGACAGGGGAATTGTATAGCAATCAGCCCCAGCATTTT. Encoded protein: CASSKARGYGTGELYSNQPQHF.

This chain joins TRBV5-5 and TRBJ1-3, with no clear D. There are 15 residues in the CDR3. Trimming removed 5 bases from V and 0 bases from J, with 12 bases in between. Germline CDR1 is SGHKS and CDR2 is YYEKEE (reference sequence). The CDR3 DNA reads TGTGCCAGCAGTTCAAGTACTAACTCTGGAAACACCATATATTTT. Its translation is CASSSSTNSGNTIYF.

This clone appeared a few times. V gene TRBV5-1 combines with J gene TRBJ2-3; tentatively, D is TRBD2 (6 bases). Trimming stripped 0 bases from V and 4 bases from J, with 9 bases between. In germline, CDR1 is SGHRS, CDR2 YFSETQ. The length of the CDR3 is 14 residues. The CDR3 DNA follows: TGCGCCAGCAGCTTGGGTGGGGGGTCAGATACGCAGTATTTT. Translating it yields CASSLGGGSDTQYF. Drawing the rest from reference TRBV5-1 and TRBJ2-3, the complete variable domain is KAGVTQTPRYLIKTRGQQVTLSCSPISGHRSVSWYQQTPGQGLQFLFEYFSETQRNKGNFPGRFSGRQFSNSRSEMNVSTLELGDSALYLCASSLGGGSDTQYFGPGTRLTVL.

The V gene is TRBV5-1, the J gene TRBJ1-6; no clear D. The germline V gene encodes CDR1 SGHRS and CDR2 YFSETQ. The germline V and J ends were trimmed by 4 bases and 9 bases, with 17 bases remaining between them. The CDR3 extends over 15 amino acids. CDR3 region: CASSLLGENGSPLHF. CDR3 nucleotide sequence: TGCGCCAGCAGCCTCCTTGGGGAGAATGGTTCACCCCTCCACTTT.

The chain is built from TRBV6-2 or TRBV6-3 and TRBJ2-5; TRBD2 matches 8 bases. The germline CDR1 and CDR2 sequences are MNHEY and SVGEGT. This CDR3 is built from 17 residues. Trimming at V came to 4 bases and at J to 8 bases, leaving 18 bases not matched to a gene. The CDR3 DNA reads TGTGCCAGCAGTTTCTTGCCGAGAGCGGGAGAAGGTGATACCCAGTACTTC. Its translation is CASSFLPRAGEGDTQYF.

CDR3 residues: CAWSQQGFHGYTF. CDR3 bases: TGTGCCTGGAGTCAACAGGGGTTCCATGGCTACACCTTC. The chain combines TRBV30 with TRBJ1-2, with 7 bases fitting TRBD1. J lost 6 bases, V lost 2 bases, and 6 bases had no gene match. CDR3 length: 13 amino acids. Looked up from germline, CDR1 is GTSNPN and CDR2 is SVGIG (reference sequence). Full variable domain (remainder filled in from reference TRBV30 and TRBJ1-2): SQTIHQWPATLVQPVGSPLSLECTVEGTSNPNLYWYRQAAGRGLQLLFYSVGIGQISSEVPQNLSASRPQDRQFILSSKKLLLSDSGFYLCAWSQQGFHGYTFGSGTRLTVV.

The V and J genes are TRBV5-1 and TRBJ1-4; TRBD1 is a possible D gene (6 bases). This CDR3 region has 17 residues. V lost 5 bases, J lost 8 bases, and 25 bases lay in between. Looked up from germline, CDR1 is SGHRS and CDR2 is YFSETQ. The CDR3 DNA reads as TGCGCCAGCAGTCTCGGACAGTTAGAATTGGCCAGCGAAAAACTGTTTTTT. It specifies CASSLGQLELASEKLFF.

The chain employs TRBV28 and TRBJ1-2; D remains unclear. In germline, CDR1 is MDHEN, CDR2 SYDVKM. V was clipped by 3 bases and J by 1 base, with 15 bases between them. The CDR3 is 16 amino acids. CDR3: CASSFTQGRNNYGYTF. The CDR3 DNA sequence: TGTGCCAGCAGTTTCACCCAAGGGAGGAATAACTATGGCTACACCTTC.

The chain links TRBV27 to TRBJ2-2, with 13 bases aligning to TRBD2. This CDR3 contains 16 residues. The V and J ends lost 6 bases and 3 bases, in that order; junction bases with no gene match: 4. Germline CDR1 and CDR2: MNHEY and SMNVEV (reference sequence). Here the CDR3 DNA reads TGTGCCAGCAGCACTAGCGGGAGGGTGGACACCGGGGAGCTGTTTTTT. Its protein product is CASSTSGRVDTGELFF.

V is TRBV6-1 and J is TRBJ1-1; a possible D gene is TRBD1 (6 bases). Germline V lookup: CDR1 MNHNS, CDR2 SASEGT. Trimming shortened V by 4 bases and J by 0 bases, and 12 bases separated the two germline ends. The length of the CDR3 is 15 residues. CDR3 sequence reads: CASSGTTGLNTEAFF. The CDR3 DNA reads as TGTGCCAGCAGTGGTACGACAGGTCTGAACACTGAAGCTTTCTTT.

The chain employs TRBV4-1 and TRBJ2-3, with 9 positions matching TRBD1. The V gene end was trimmed by 4 bases and the J gene end by 4 bases; junction bases not matched to a gene: 6. Germline V gene lookup returns CDR1 MGHRA and CDR2 YSYEKL. This CDR3 has 15 amino acids. Here the CDR3 DNA reads TGCGCCAGCAGCCGTACAGGGGGCATCGCAGATACGCAGTATTTT. It is translated as CASSRTGGIADTQYF.

J is TRBJ1-4 and V is TRBV5-8; TRBD1 agrees at 10 bases. The germline gives CDR1 SGHTS, CDR2 YDEGEE. There are 16 residues in the CDR3. J lost 2 bases, V lost 4 bases, and 5 bases had no gene match. This CDR3 reads CASSQGQGTTNEKLFF. CDR3 in DNA: TGTGCCAGCAGCCAGGGACAGGGGACTACTAATGAAAAACTGTTTTTT.

This clone occurred a few times. The chain carries TRBV30 and TRBJ1-2, with 8 bases aligning to TRBD1. There are 12 residues in the CDR3. V shed 2 bases, J shed 13 bases, and the junction held 9 bases outside the gene matches. Germline V gene data show CDR1 as GTSNPN and CDR2 as SVGIG (reference sequence). CDR3 amino acids: CAWSRYRGTCTF. As DNA, the CDR3 is TGTGCCTGGAGTCGGTACAGGGGGACCTGCACCTTC.

This chain joins TRBV20-1 and TRBJ1-2; 7 bases agree with TRBD1. The V and J ends lost 6 bases and 5 bases, in that order; junction bases with no gene match: 3. The CDR3 sequence is 11 residues long. Germline values: CDR1 DFQATT, CDR2 SNEGSKA (reference sequence). DNA of the CDR3: TGCAGTGCCCTGGGACAGTATGGCTACACCTTC. Its translation is CSALGQYGYTF.

J is TRBJ1-4 and V is TRBV5-1, with 9 bases fitting TRBD1. J lost 3 bases, V lost 3 bases, and 6 bases had no gene match. Germline V lookup: CDR1 SGHRS, CDR2 YFSETQ. The CDR3 sequence is 16 residues long. For the CDR3, the DNA is TGCGCCAGCAGCTACAACAGGGGGCTCTCTAATGAAAAACTGTTTTTT. Protein sequence: CASSYNRGLSNEKLFF.

The genes are TRBV6-5 and TRBJ1-1; a possible D gene is TRBD1 (5 bases). Trimming took 6 bases from V and 0 from J, leaving 14 bases between them. CDR1 MNHEY and CDR2 SVGAGI come from the germline V gene. The CDR3 is made up of 15 amino acids. The CDR3 nucleotides read TGTGCCAGCAGCCTGACAGCCCCAATGAACACTGAAGCTTTCTTT. Residues: CASSLTAPMNTEAFF.

This clone appeared a few times. The chain couples TRBV6-5 to TRBJ2-2, with D possibly being TRBD2 (7 bases). The V gene's germline CDR1 is MNHEY and CDR2 SVGAGI. The CDR3 loop spans 15 amino acids. The ends were cut back, 10 bases at V and 6 bases at J, with 21 bases in the middle. The CDR3 is CATARGPPFAGELFF. The CDR3 coding sequence is TGTGCCACCGCGCGGGGGCCGCCTTTCGCCGGGGAGCTGTTTTTT.

This clone has a handful of counts. The chain employs TRBV28 and TRBJ1-1; D not certain. Trimming took 7 bases from V and 3 from J, leaving 12 bases between them. CDR3 size: 13 residues. Germline loops: CDR1 MDHEN, CDR2 SYDVKM. CDR3 in amino acids: CASIPGLYTEAFF. In DNA, the CDR3 is TGTGCCAGCATTCCCGGTCTCTACACTGAAGCTTTCTTT.

In this sample, this clone turned up a few times. CDR3 residues: CASSPGGNNSPLHF. As DNA, the CDR3 is TGTGCCAGCTCACCGGGAGGGAATAATTCACCCCTCCACTTT. The chain has TRBV18 and TRBJ1-6, with D unresolved. Germline assignment: CDR1 KGHSH and CDR2 LQKENI. The CDR3 contains 14 residues. V was shortened by 3 bases and J by 5 bases, with 8 bases between the two germline ends.

The V gene is TRBV5-1, the J gene TRBJ2-1; 7 nucleotides align to TRBD1. Germline lookup yields CDR1 SGHRS and CDR2 YFSETQ. The V and J ends lost 0 bases and 8 bases, in that order; junction bases with no gene match: 8. CDR3 length: 15 residues. The CDR3 region has the DNA TGCGCCAGCAGCTTGGGGGGGACAGTGTTGGATGAGCAGTTCTTC. This encodes CASSLGGTVLDEQFF.

The gene calls are TRBV11-2 and TRBJ2-2; D is undetermined. The CDR3 sequence is 13 residues long. The V end lost 5 bases, the J end lost 5 bases, and 9 bases lay between the germline ends. Germline CDR1 is SGHAT and CDR2 is FQNNGV. The CDR3 DNA is TGTGCCAGCAGCCCGATCCAGACCGGGGAGCTGTTTTTT. This encodes CASSPIQTGELFF.

The chain recombines TRBV7-9 with TRBJ2-3, with TRBD1 matching over 8 bases. This CDR3 region has 15 residues. CDR1 SEHNR and CDR2 FQNEAQ come from the germline V gene (reference sequence). The V and J ends lost 4 bases and 2 bases, in that order; junction bases with no gene match: 5. The CDR3 region has the DNA TGTGCCAGCAGCTCCGGACAGGGTGACACAGATACGCAGTATTTT. It codes for CASSSGQGDTDTQYF.

This clone was recorded only once. The chain recombines TRBV30 with TRBJ1-5; weak D call: TRBD1 (5 bases). The CDR3 covers 17 residues. V lost 0 bases, J lost 6 bases, and 21 bases lay in between. The V gene's germline CDR1 is GTSNPN and CDR2 SVGIG (reference sequence). The DNA of the CDR3 is TGTGCCTGGAGTGTAATGGGGAGGCGGGGGGGAAGTCAGCCCCAGCATTTT. Its translation is CAWSVMGRRGGSQPQHF.